Each of the 30 T cell receptor beta chains below was sequenced from the same sample in a study of blood T cell repertoires in COVID-19. TCRdb's table, derived via immunoSEQ multiplex PCR, lists solely in-frame clones and lacks some. The sample lists roughly 130,000 clones; 75% to 90% were seen once. The specimen was PBMCs or T cells enriched from blood (not recorded which). The receptors were gathered from a woman in her forties or fifties who had recovered from COVID-19.

The chain recombines TRBV25-1 with TRBJ2-4; D is possibly TRBD1 (6 bases). This CDR3 contains 15 residues. Trimming took off 5 bases at V and 2 bases at J, with 13 bases between the two ends. Germline values: CDR1 MGHDK, CDR2 SYGVNS. CDR3: CASSRTDDTKNIQYF. The CDR3 DNA follows: TGTGCCAGCAGTAGGACAGACGATACCAAAAACATTCAGTACTTC.

The V gene is TRBV14, the J gene TRBJ1-4; no clear D gene. This CDR3 is built from 18 residues. V shed 0 bases and J shed 5 bases, with 19 bases lying between them. Germline lookup yields CDR1 SGHDN and CDR2 FVKESK. DNA for the CDR3: TGTGCCAGCAGCCAAGATATCGGCCGTGAAGCAGGAAATGAAAAACTGTTTTTT. Its protein is CASSQDIGREAGNEKLFF.

The V and J genes are TRBV7-9 and TRBJ1-4; 8 bases fit TRBD1. The CDR3 sequence is 14 residues long. The V gene's germline CDR1 is SEHNR and CDR2 FQNEAQ (reference sequence). Trimming at V came to 5 bases and at J to 8 bases, leaving 7 bases not matched to a gene. CDR3 DNA sequence: TGTGCCAGCAGCCAGACAGGGGTAGGGGAAAAACTGTTTTTT. Its protein is CASSQTGVGEKLFF.

In its sample, this clone was seen a few times. This chain links TRBV7-2 with TRBJ2-7; 7 bases match TRBD2. J gave up 6 bases and V 5 bases, and 13 bases lay outside the gene matches. CDR3 length: 15 residues. Per germline, CDR1 SGHTA and CDR2 FQGNSA. CDR3 loop: CASSISGTGAAEQYF. CDR3 DNA: TGTGCCAGCAGCATAAGCGGGACCGGGGCTGCCGAGCAGTACTTC.

Turning to this clone: Other DNA sequences from this sample encode an identical CDR3 as well. This chain uses TRBV3-1 (or the pseudogene TRBV3-2) with TRBJ1-6; 7 nucleotides align to TRBD1. CDR3 length: 14 residues. V lost 1 base and J lost 7; bases outside the gene matches: 1. Per the germline V gene, CDR1 is LGHDT and CDR2 is YNNKEL (reference sequence). CDR3 sequence (DNA): TGTGCCAGCAGCCAAGGACAGGGAAATTCACCCCTCCACTTT. Translating it yields CASSQGQGNSPLHF.

The chain uses TRBV5-4 and TRBJ2-2; 7 bases agree with TRBD1. The CDR3 is 15 amino acids. V shed 6 bases, J shed 1 base, and the junction held 6 bases outside the gene matches. Germline values: CDR1 SGHNT, CDR2 YYREEE (reference sequence). Here the CDR3 reads CASTPGTVNTGELFF. In nucleotides, the CDR3 is TGTGCCAGCACCCCCGGGACAGTGAACACCGGGGAGCTGTTTTTT.

The V call is TRBV12-3 or TRBV12-4, the J call TRBJ1-2, with a weak D call TRBD1 (6 bases). The CDR3 has 12 residues. Trimming took off 6 bases at V and 7 bases at J, with 12 bases between the two ends. DNA of the CDR3: TGTGCCAGCAGAAACAGGGTTGGTGGCTACACCTTC. It encodes CASRNRVGGYTF.

The chain links TRBV7-2 to TRBJ2-3; 12 bases fit TRBD2. The germline gives CDR1 SGHTA, CDR2 FQGNSA. The CDR3 has 16 amino acids. The V gene end was trimmed by 1 base and the J gene end by 2 bases; junction bases not matched to a gene: 1. In nucleotides, the CDR3 is TGTGCCAGCAGCTTAGGACTAGCGGGGGCCACAGATACGCAGTATTTT. This gives the protein CASSLGLAGATDTQYF.

The chain is built from TRBV12-5 and TRBJ1-1; D might be TRBD1 (5 bases). V lost 6 bases and J 7 bases, leaving 9 bases between the germline ends. The CDR3 consists of 11 residues. Germline CDR1 is LGHNT and CDR2 is FRNRAP. CDR3 loop: CASGHDSEAFF. The CDR3 DNA follows: TGTGCTAGTGGCCACGACAGTGAAGCTTTCTTT.

The chain joins TRBV2 to TRBJ2-5, with TRBD1 identical over 9 bases. Germline V CDR1 and CDR2: SNHLY, FYNNEI. V lost 11 bases, J lost 4 bases, and 8 bases stayed unmatched. The CDR3 runs 13 residues. For the CDR3, the DNA is TGTGCCGGGGGGGACAGGGCAGGAGAGACCCAGTACTTC. This gives the protein CAGGDRAGETQYF.

This chain links TRBV7-6 with TRBJ1-2, with TRBD1 as a possible D gene (6 bases). CDR3 length equals 15 residues. CDR1 is SGHVS, CDR2 FNYEAQ, per germline. The germline V and J ends were trimmed by 1 base and 4 bases, with 13 bases remaining between them. This CDR3 reads CASSLEGQGFYGYTF. The CDR3 nucleotides are TGTGCCAGCAGCTTAGAAGGTCAGGGGTTCTATGGCTACACCTTC.

This chain links TRBV3-1 (or the pseudogene TRBV3-2) with TRBJ2-3, with 10 bases fitting TRBD1. Germline V gene sequence: CDR1 LGHDT, CDR2 YNNKEL (reference sequence). Germline trimming cut 6 bases from V and 3 bases from J; bases unmatched to any gene: 9. The CDR3 consists of 16 residues. The CDR3 coding sequence is TGTGCCAGCAGTACTGGACAGGGGGGGAGGACAGATACGCAGTATTTT. This codes for CASSTGQGGRTDTQYF.

This chain links TRBV19 with TRBJ2-1, with 11 nucleotides matching TRBD1. CDR1 and CDR2 from the germline V gene are LNHDA and SQIVND (reference sequence). V shed 9 bases, J shed 7 bases, and the junction held 5 bases outside the gene matches. This CDR3 contains 13 residues. DNA for the CDR3: TGTGCCAGCCGGACAGGGGGCCGGAATGAGCAGTTCTTC. Translation gives CASRTGGRNEQFF. The full variable domain, completed using reference TRBV19 and TRBJ2-1, is DGGITQSPKYLFRKEGQNVTLSCEQNLNHDAMYWYRQDPGQGLRLIYYSQIVNDFQKGDIAEGYSVSREKKESFPLTVTSAQKNPTAFYLCASRTGGRNEQFFGPGTRLTVL.

The V call is TRBV7-2, the J call TRBJ2-5; possibly TRBD2 for D (5 bases). CDR3 size: 14 residues. In germline, CDR1 is SGHTA, CDR2 FQGNSA. Trimming cost V 0 bases and J 5 bases, with 10 bases left between them. Here the CDR3 reads CASSLAGRGETQYF. For the CDR3, the DNA is TGTGCCAGCAGCTTAGCGGGGAGAGGGGAGACCCAGTACTTC.

The V call is TRBV5-1, the J call TRBJ2-5; weak D call: TRBD1 (5 bases). V gave up 5 bases and J gave up 0 bases, with 11 bases separating them. The CDR3 length is 14 residues. Germline loops: CDR1 SGHRS, CDR2 YFSETQ. CDR3 sequence: CASSLDSYQETQYF. The CDR3 DNA sequence: TGCGCCAGCAGTCTTGACAGTTACCAAGAGACCCAGTACTTC.

This chain uses TRBV27 with TRBJ1-1; D is perhaps TRBD1 (6 bases). V was cut by 2 bases and J by 0 bases, with 10 bases left in between. The germline CDR1 and CDR2 sequences are MNHEY and SMNVEV (reference sequence). The CDR3 has 15 amino acids. CDR3 bases: TGTGCCAGCAGTTTAGACCAGGGGATGAACACTGAAGCTTTCTTT. Encoded protein: CASSLDQGMNTEAFF.

This chain joins TRBV7-9 and TRBJ1-1, with D maybe TRBD1 (5 bases). Trimming removed 1 base at V and 0 bases at J, with 6 bases between. This CDR3 contains 14 residues. Germline V gene data show CDR1 as SEHNR and CDR2 as FQNEAQ (reference sequence). The DNA of the CDR3 is TGTGCCAGCAGCTTAGTGGACATGAACACTGAAGCTTTCTTT. Protein product: CASSLVDMNTEAFF.

In nucleotides, the CDR3 is TGTGCCATCGGTCGCGCGTATGGCTACACCTTC. Its protein is CAIGRAYGYTF. The chain couples TRBV10-3 to TRBJ1-2; unclear D gene. V was shortened by 8 bases and J by 5 bases, with 9 bases between the two germline ends. Germline-derived CDR1 and CDR2 are ENHRY and SYGVKD. This CDR3 contains 11 residues.

The rearrangement joins TRBV7-3 to TRBJ2-7; a weak D match, TRBD2 (7 bases). The CDR3 extends over 15 amino acids. Trimming stripped 4 bases from V and 3 bases from J, with 16 bases between. Germline assignment: CDR1 SGHTA and CDR2 FQGTGA. The CDR3 region is CASSSYGGLNYEQYF. The CDR3 bases are TGTGCCAGCAGCTCCTACGGGGGGCTAAACTACGAGCAGTACTTC.

This sequence joins TRBV5-4 and TRBJ1-6; D might be TRBD1 (5 bases). This CDR3 is built from 15 residues. V lost 1 base and J 14 bases, leaving 19 bases between the germline ends. CDR1 SGHNT and CDR2 YYREEE come from the germline V gene (reference sequence). The CDR3 spells CASSLSGTGRRTLHF. The DNA for the CDR3 is TGTGCCAGCAGCTTGTCAGGGACTGGGAGAAGAACCCTCCACTTT.

The chain has TRBV10-2 and TRBJ1-2; unclear D gene. The CDR3 totals 15 residues. Germline assignment: CDR1 WSHSY and CDR2 SAAADI. The V and J ends lost 3 bases and 0 bases respectively, with 11 bases between them. CDR3 in amino acids: CASSEVFTPNYGYTF. In nucleotides, the CDR3 is TGCGCCAGCAGTGAAGTGTTCACTCCTAACTATGGCTACACCTTC.

The DNA of the CDR3 is TGTGCCAGCAGCCAAAGTGCGCAGGTCAGGTCTGGAAACACCATATATTTT. This codes for CASSQSAQVRSGNTIYF. This sequence joins TRBV16 and TRBJ1-3; D unresolved. V lost 2 bases and J 1 base, leaving 15 bases between the germline ends. CDR3 length: 17 amino acids. The germline V gene encodes CDR1 KGHSY and CDR2 FQNENV.

The chain couples TRBV2 to TRBJ1-6; TRBD1 matches 11 bases. The CDR3 length is 16 residues. V lost 4 bases, J lost 7 bases, and 6 bases stayed unmatched. Germline loops: CDR1 SNHLY, CDR2 FYNNEI. CDR3 nucleotide sequence: TGTGCCAGCAGTGGACCTCGGACAGGGGGCAATTCACCCCTCCACTTT. It specifies CASSGPRTGGNSPLHF.

This clone was counted once. This sequence joins TRBV2 and TRBJ2-7; D is ambiguous. V lost 6 bases, J lost 2 bases, and 5 bases lay in between. The CDR3 runs to 11 residues. Germline V gene data show CDR1 as SNHLY and CDR2 as FYNNEI. The CDR3 here is CASRQAYEQYF. In DNA, the CDR3 is TGTGCCAGCAGACAAGCCTACGAGCAGTACTTC.

This clone was counted only a few times. Here the CDR3 DNA reads TGTGCCAGCAGCGACCGGGACAGGGACCACGAGCAGTACTTC. Translating gives CASSDRDRDHEQYF. The chain has TRBV21-1 and TRBJ2-7; the table assigns TRBD1, which was not confirmed against the DNA. TRBV21-1 is designated a pseudogene. This CDR3 region has 14 residues.

The chain recombines TRBV9 with TRBJ2-3, with 11 bases that match TRBD2. With 4 bases clipped from V and 3 bases from J, the junction kept 4 bases outside the gene matches. Germline V CDR1 and CDR2: SGDLS, YYNGEE. The CDR3 runs 15 residues. In nucleotides, the CDR3 is TGTGCCAGCAGCCCGGGACTAGCGGTAACAGATACGCAGTATTTT. Amino acids: CASSPGLAVTDTQYF.

In regard to this clone: The identical CDR3 is also encoded by other nucleotide sequences in the sample. The chain is built from TRBV7-8 and TRBJ2-5; 7 bases are a match to TRBD1. The CDR3 totals 13 residues. The germline gives CDR1 SGHVS, CDR2 FQNEAQ. Unmatched junction bases numbered 2, after V lost 5 bases and J lost 2 bases. The CDR3: CASSRDSQETQYF. Here the CDR3 DNA reads TGTGCCAGCAGCCGGGACAGTCAAGAGACCCAGTACTTC.

The chain uses TRBV18 and TRBJ2-5; TRBD1 matches at 7 bases. The V gene's germline CDR1 is KGHSH and CDR2 LQKENI. The CDR3 has 14 residues. Trimming removed 4 bases from V and 4 bases from J; junction bases left unmatched: 6. DNA for the CDR3: TGTGCCAGCTCACGCGGACAGGAGGCAGAGACCCAGTACTTC. It is translated as CASSRGQEAETQYF.

The V and J genes are TRBV14 and TRBJ2-2; 8 bases map to TRBD1. V lost 4 bases and J lost 3; bases outside the gene matches: 7. The CDR3 spans 16 residues. Germline values: CDR1 SGHDN, CDR2 FVKESK. The CDR3 DNA reads TGTGCCAGCAGCCCAAGGACAGGGTGGTACACCGGGGAGCTGTTTTTT. As protein: CASSPRTGWYTGELFF.

This clone is a singleton in its sample. CDR3 DNA: TGTGCCAGCAGTTTATCCCGACAGGAGAATCAGCCCCAGCATTTT. Amino acid sequence: CASSLSRQENQPQHF. This rearrangement joins TRBV27 to TRBJ1-5; D possibly corresponds to TRBD1 (6 bases). Trimming shortened V by 0 bases and J by 4 bases, and 10 bases separated the two germline ends. The CDR3 consists of 15 residues. Germline assignment: CDR1 MNHEY and CDR2 SMNVEV (reference sequence).